This T cell receptor (beta chain) appears in the sequencing data of a study of shared clonotypes between healthy human individuals. Assay used: immunoSEQ multiplex PCR; TCRdb lists only in-frame clones, some missing. The data show millions of clones, approximately 94% seen once. About this clone itself: Its cognate antigen is unknown. The same CDR3 arises from other DNA sequences in this sample as well.

From germline, CDR1 is SNHLY and CDR2 FYNNEI. Between the trimmed V and J ends, which lost 2 bases and 4 bases, there was a span of 9 bases. The CDR3 extends over 14 amino acids. CD4+ cells yielded CD45RA+ naive and CD45RA-negative memory subsets. Notes on the study in general: Shared clonotypes: 4.5% to 6.5% naive CD4, roughly 3.5% naive CD8, less than 2.5% memory CD4, 0.4% memory CD8. Clonotype sharing among donors was expected to depend on sequencing depth.

Sequencing was done on a sample of naive CD4+ T cells sorted from blood. Subset defined: CD45RA+ positively selected. The source is a man between 18 and 29 years old in good health. The V and J genes are TRBV2 and TRBJ1-3, with a tentative D call TRBD1 (5 bases). The CDR3 loop is CASSERGSGNTIYF. For the CDR3, the DNA is TGTGCCAGCAGTGAACGGGGGTCCGGAAACACCATATATTTT.